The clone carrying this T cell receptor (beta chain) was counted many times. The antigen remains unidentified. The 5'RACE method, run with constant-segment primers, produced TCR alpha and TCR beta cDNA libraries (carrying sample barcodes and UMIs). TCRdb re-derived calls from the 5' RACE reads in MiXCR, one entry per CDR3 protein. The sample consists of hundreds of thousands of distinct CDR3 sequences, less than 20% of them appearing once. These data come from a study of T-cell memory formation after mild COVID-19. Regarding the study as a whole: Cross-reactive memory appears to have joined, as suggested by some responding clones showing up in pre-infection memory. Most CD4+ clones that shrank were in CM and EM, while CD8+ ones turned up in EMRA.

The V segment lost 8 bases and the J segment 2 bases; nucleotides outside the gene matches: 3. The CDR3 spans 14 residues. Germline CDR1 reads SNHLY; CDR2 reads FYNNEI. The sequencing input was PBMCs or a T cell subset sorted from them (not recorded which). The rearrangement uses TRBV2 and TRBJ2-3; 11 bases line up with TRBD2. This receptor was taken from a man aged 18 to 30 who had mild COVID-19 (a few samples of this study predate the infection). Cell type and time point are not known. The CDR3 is CASRSGGDTDTQYF. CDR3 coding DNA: TGTGCCAGCCGTAGCGGGGGGGACACAGATACGCAGTATTTT.